This T cell receptor beta chain came from a study of Tregs in tolerant kidney transplant recipients. Repertoires were generated with immunoSEQ multiplex PCR, while TCRdb's copy carries only in-frame clones and drops some. The sample contains about 100,000 clones, roughly 89% of which appear only once. Study conclusions and caveats: Some patients' samples used different primers over time, so nucleotide sequences weren't comparable. Findings come from small patient numbers and require larger validation.

To note about this clone: As yet, its antigen is unknown.

This CDR3 is 12 amino acids long. Germline V CDR1 and CDR2: SNHLY, FYNNEI. Trimming took 10 bases from V and 7 from J; bases not matched to a gene: 8. The source material was CD4+ T cells from blood, sampled before the transplant. The receptor's source is a human donor who received a combined kidney and bone marrow transplant. The rearrangement joins TRBV2 to TRBJ2-3; 7 bases line up with TRBD2. The CDR3 region has the DNA TGTGCCACCAACCCGGGGGGAAATACGCAGTATTTT. Its protein product is CATNPGGNTQYF.